Sequencing of this T cell receptor beta chain was carried out in a study of T cells in Graves' hyperthyroidism and ophthalmopathy. RNA transcripts yielded amplified TCR beta CDR3 regions. The TCR CDR3 first-round RT-PCR relied on the HTBI primer set. TCRdb processed the multiplex PCR reads anew with MiXCR; each CDR3 protein has one entry. The table includes 660,000 or so distinct CDR3 sequences, 45% detected once. Trimming cost V 5 bases and J 8 bases, with 13 bases left between them. Germline CDR1 is SEHNR and CDR2 is FQNEAQ (reference sequence). There are 13 residues in the CDR3. On this clonotype: Antigen: not known.

General study results and limits: Ophthalmopathy cases were set apart from stable hyperthyroidism by a 13 V-J model. Within blood appeared most thyroid clonotypes that had expanded above 0.001.

The sample was peripheral blood or thyroid tissue (not recorded which). The receptor's source is an adult man with Graves' disease, either hyperthyroidism or ophthalmopathy (not recorded which). This chain links TRBV7-9 with TRBJ2-1; D might be TRBD2 (6 bases). The CDR3 reads CASSPDSGDEQFF. CDR3 bases: TGTGCCAGCAGCCCAGACTCGGGGGATGAGCAGTTCTTC. Full variable domain (outside the CDR3, taken from reference TRBV7-9 and TRBJ2-1): DTGVSQNPRHKITKRGQNVTFRCDPISEHNRLYWYRQTLGQGPEFLTYFQNEAQLEKSRLLSDRFSAERPKGSFSTLEIQRTEQGDSAMYLCASSPDSGDEQFFGPGTRLTVL.